These 3 T cell receptor beta chains share one sample of origin, sequenced in a study of blood T cell repertoires in COVID-19. The table came from immunoSEQ multiplex PCR; TCRdb's copy has only in-frame clones and leaves some out. The table has about 120,000 clones, about 83% seen once. Sequences were obtained from peripheral blood. The receptor source for this set is a man aged 55 to 69 with acute or convalescent COVID-19.

The chain employs TRBV10-3 and TRBJ1-1; TRBD1 matches at 9 bases. Losses at the gene ends were 6 bases for V and 0 bases for J; bases not matched to a gene: 2. The CDR3 runs to 14 residues. CDR1 and CDR2 (germline): ENHRY, SYGVKD. The CDR3 protein is CAIRGTGLNTEAFF. The CDR3 region has the DNA TGTGCCATCAGGGGGACAGGGTTGAACACTGAAGCTTTCTTT.

The CDR3 coding sequence is TGTGCCAGCAGCAAAGCGAGAGGGACAGCTTCCTACGAGCAGTACTTC. Translated: CASSKARGTASYEQYF. The chain employs TRBV21-1 and TRBJ2-7; TRBD1 is taken as the D call from the table, unchecked against the DNA. TRBV21-1 is an annotated pseudogene. The length of the CDR3 is 16 residues.

The rearrangement links TRBV28 to TRBJ2-1; 7 bases map to TRBD2. Per the germline V gene, CDR1 is MDHEN and CDR2 is SYDVKM. Trimming cost V 7 bases and J 2 bases; bases outside gene matches: 8. The CDR3 is 15 amino acids. CDR3 DNA: TGTGCCAGCATTGGGGGAGGGCCGGCCTACAATGAGCAGTTCTTC. Residues: CASIGGGPAYNEQFF.